The clone carrying this TCR beta chain was seen more than once but under ten times. Its specificity is unknown. Germline V CDR1 and CDR2: SGHKS, YYEKEE (reference sequence). This CDR3 contains 15 residues. V lost 0 bases, J lost 1 base, and 4 bases stayed unmatched. This entry comes from a study of early T cells in non-severe SARS-CoV-2 infection. The study, taken as a whole, reports: The matching step, a VDJdb search, favored anti-spike CD8 responses and missed private and CD4 specificities.

The protocol attached unique molecular identifiers to individual cDNA molecules. MiXCR was run by TCRdb on the 5' RACE reads, yielding one entry per CDR3 protein. The repertoire holds just under 65,000 distinct CDR3 sequences, with approximately 8.8% as singletons. J is TRBJ2-7 and V is TRBV5-5; TRBD1 aligns across 7 bases. This material consisted of whole blood, taken at baseline. This clonotype originated in an adult who was a healthcare worker with PCR-confirmed SARS-CoV-2 infection or an uninfected control (not recorded which). DNA of the CDR3: TGTGCCAGCAGCTTGGGGCAGGGGGTTTCCTACGAGCAGTACTTC. It codes for CASSLGQGVSYEQYF.